The rows below give T cell receptor beta chains drawn from one sample of a study of Ad26.COV2.S vaccination and SARS-CoV-2 variants. Using immunoSEQ multiplex PCR, the repertoire was profiled, and TCRdb retains in-frame clones only, with some absent. This table has 440,000 or so clones, around 91% appearing once. The sample in question was peripheral blood, obtained in a trial of Ad26.COV2.S vaccine versus placebo. The receptors derive from a person between 18 and 65 years old who received the Ad26.COV2.S COVID-19 vaccine or a placebo. CDR3s include the opening cysteine and the closing phenylalanine or tryptophan. A D gene is named only where the DNA matches it firmly. Rows may omit the clone size; those that give it use once, few, many or a size class.

CDR3 protein | CDR3 DNA | D gene | J gene | V gene | clone size
CASSQEGLGPQHF | TGTGCCAGCAGCCAAGAAGGCCTTGGGCCCCAGCATTTT | NA | TRBJ1-5 | TRBV3-1/TRBV3-2 | NA
CASSLRGKGLYEQYF | TGTGCCAGCAGTTTGCGGGGCAAGGGACTTTACGAGCAGTACTTC | NA | TRBJ2-7 | TRBV28 | NA
CSARERNEQFF | TGCAGTGCTAGAGAACGAAATGAGCAGTTCTTC | NA | TRBJ2-1 | TRBV20-1 | NA
CASSPLLAGGPETQYF | TGTGCCAGCTCACCACTACTAGCGGGAGGGCCGGAGACCCAGTACTTC | TRBD2 | TRBJ2-5 | TRBV18 | NA
CASSQLNPNTEAFF | TGTGCCAGCAGCCAACTCAACCCGAACACTGAAGCTTTCTTT | NA | TRBJ1-1 | TRBV3-1/TRBV3-2 | NA
CASSLAGGRASTGELFF | TGTGCCAGCAGCTTAGCCGGCGGGAGGGCGAGCACCGGGGAGCTGTTTTTT | TRBD2 | TRBJ2-2 | TRBV11-2 | NA
CATSNHGHPQTYEQYF | TGTGCCACCAGCAACCACGGACACCCTCAAACCTACGAGCAGTACTTC | NA | TRBJ2-7 | TRBV24-1 | NA
CASSLGLAYQETQYF | TGTGCCAGTAGTCTAGGACTAGCGTACCAAGAGACCCAGTACTTC | TRBD2 | TRBJ2-5 | TRBV19 | NA
CASSPKGGKYNEQFF | TGCGCCAGCAGCCCAAAGGGAGGAAAATACAATGAGCAGTTCTTC | NA | TRBJ2-1 | TRBV4-3 | few
CASSLGGLRTDTQYF | TGTGCCAGCAGCCTGGGAGGCTTGCGCACAGATACGCAGTATTTT | NA | TRBJ2-3 | TRBV5-4 | NA